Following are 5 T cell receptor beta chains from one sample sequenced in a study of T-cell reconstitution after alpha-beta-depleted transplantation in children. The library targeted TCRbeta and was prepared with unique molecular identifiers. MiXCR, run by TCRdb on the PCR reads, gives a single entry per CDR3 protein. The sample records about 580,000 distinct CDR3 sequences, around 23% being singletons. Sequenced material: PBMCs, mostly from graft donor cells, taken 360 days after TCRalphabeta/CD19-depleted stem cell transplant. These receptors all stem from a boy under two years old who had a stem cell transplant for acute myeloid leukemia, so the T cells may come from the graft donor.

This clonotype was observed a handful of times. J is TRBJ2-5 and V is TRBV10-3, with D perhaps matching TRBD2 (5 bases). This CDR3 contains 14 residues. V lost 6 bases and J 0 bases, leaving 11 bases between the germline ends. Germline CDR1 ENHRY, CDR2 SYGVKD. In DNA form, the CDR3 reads TGTGCCATCAGCCAAACCGGGAACCAAGAGACCCAGTACTTC. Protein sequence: CAISQTGNQETQYF.

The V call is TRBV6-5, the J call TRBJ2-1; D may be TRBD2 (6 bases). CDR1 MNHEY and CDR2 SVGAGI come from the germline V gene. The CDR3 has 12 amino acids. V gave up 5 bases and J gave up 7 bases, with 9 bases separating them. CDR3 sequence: CASSQTRNEQFF. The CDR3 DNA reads TGTGCCAGCAGTCAGACTAGGAATGAGCAGTTCTTC.

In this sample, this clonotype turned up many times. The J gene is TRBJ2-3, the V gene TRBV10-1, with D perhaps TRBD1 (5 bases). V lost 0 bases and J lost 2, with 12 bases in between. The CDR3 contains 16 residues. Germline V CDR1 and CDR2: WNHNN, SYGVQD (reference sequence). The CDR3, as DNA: TGCGCCAGCAGTGAGTCGACCAGGGCCCTCACAGATACGCAGTATTTT. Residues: CASSESTRALTDTQYF.

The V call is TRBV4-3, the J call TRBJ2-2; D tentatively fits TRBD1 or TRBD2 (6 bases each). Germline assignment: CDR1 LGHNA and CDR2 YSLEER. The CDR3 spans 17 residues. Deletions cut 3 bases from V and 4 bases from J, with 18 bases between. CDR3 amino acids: CASSHPWGADSTGELFF. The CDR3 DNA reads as TGCGCCAGCAGCCATCCATGGGGGGCCGATAGCACCGGGGAGCTGTTTTTT.

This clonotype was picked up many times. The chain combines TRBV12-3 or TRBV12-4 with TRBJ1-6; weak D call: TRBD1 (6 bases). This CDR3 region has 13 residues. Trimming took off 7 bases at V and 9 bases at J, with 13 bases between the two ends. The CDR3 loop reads CASTPLRGSPLHF. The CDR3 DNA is TGTGCCAGCACCCCTCTCAGGGGTTCACCCCTCCACTTT.